This T cell receptor beta chain was recovered during a study of T cell responses to AZD1222 COVID-19 vaccine. The protocol was immunoSEQ multiplex PCR, while the TCRdb copy is restricted to in-frame clones and leaves out a portion. The sample carries some 150,000 clones, 88% recorded once. Worth noting for this clone: The target antigen is unknown.

Germline V gene sequence: CDR1 SGHTS, CDR2 YDEGEE. The J segment lost 1 base and the V segment lost 3 bases, leaving 8 bases of the junction unmatched. This CDR3 contains 16 residues. Whole-study results and caveats: Increases in Spike-specific TCR breadth and depth were seen after two AZD1222 doses. CD4 TCRs associated with vaccination spanned spike, dominating at 160-218 and 743-854.

The specimen was peripheral blood, collected on day 0 of AZD1222 vaccination. The clonotype was recovered from an adult in good health. The genes are TRBV5-8 and TRBJ1-1, with 8 bases matching TRBD1. The CDR3: CASSSYPGTGNTEAFF. DNA of the CDR3: TGTGCCAGCAGCTCATATCCCGGGACAGGGAACACTGAAGCTTTCTTT.